This TCR beta chain was identified during a study of blood T cell repertoires in COVID-19. Across the whole study: The study drew acute and convalescent COVID-19 samples from the United States, Italy and Spain. PBMCs, B-cell-depleted T cells, or T cells were the source of the cDNA or gDNA that made up the material.

For this clone: Other DNA sequences in this specimen translate into the identical CDR3.

Authors' methods: Estimated nucleated cell counts came from reference gene primer amplification. Libraries were prepared by immunoSEQ multiplex PCR; TCRdb keeps only in-frame clonotypes and omits some of them. From that table come the V and J calls and clone size; the DNA was used to work out D and trimming. This sample carries some 240,000 clones, 65% to 85% of them seen once, and the ten largest clones take approximately 1.4%. This CDR3 is 12 amino acids long. V shed 6 bases and J shed 0 bases, with 4 bases lying between them. This TCR was recovered from a woman in her thirties or forties who had recovered from COVID-19. The chain has TRBV12-3 or TRBV12-4 and TRBJ2-3; D is undetermined. Specimen: peripheral blood. The CDR3 DNA follows: TGTGCCAGCAGCCTAAGCACAGATACGCAGTATTTT. It is translated as CASSLSTDTQYF.